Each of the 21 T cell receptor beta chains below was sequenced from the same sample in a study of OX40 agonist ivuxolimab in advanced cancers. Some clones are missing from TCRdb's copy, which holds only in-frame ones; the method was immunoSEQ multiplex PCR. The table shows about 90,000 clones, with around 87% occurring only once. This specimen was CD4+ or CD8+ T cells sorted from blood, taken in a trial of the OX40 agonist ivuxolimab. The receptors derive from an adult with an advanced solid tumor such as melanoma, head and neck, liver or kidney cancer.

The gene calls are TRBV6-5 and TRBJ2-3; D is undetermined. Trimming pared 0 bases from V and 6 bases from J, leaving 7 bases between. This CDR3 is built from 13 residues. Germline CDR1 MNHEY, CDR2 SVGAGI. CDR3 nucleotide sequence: TGTGCCAGCAGTTACTCCTCCGGGGATACGCAGTATTTT. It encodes CASSYSSGDTQYF.

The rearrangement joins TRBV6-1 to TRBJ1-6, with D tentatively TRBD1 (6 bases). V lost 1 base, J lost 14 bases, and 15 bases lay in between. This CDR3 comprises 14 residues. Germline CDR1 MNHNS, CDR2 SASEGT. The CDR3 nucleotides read TGTGCCAGCAGTGAAGGGGGGGCCCCCTTCACCCTCCACTTT. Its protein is CASSEGGAPFTLHF.

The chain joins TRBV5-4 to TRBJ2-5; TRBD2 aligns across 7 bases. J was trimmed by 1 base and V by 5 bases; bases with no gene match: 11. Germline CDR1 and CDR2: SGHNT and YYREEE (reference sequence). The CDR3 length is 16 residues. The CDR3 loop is CASSQGLVGAQETQYF. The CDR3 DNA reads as TGTGCCAGCAGTCAAGGACTAGTTGGGGCCCAAGAGACCCAGTACTTC.

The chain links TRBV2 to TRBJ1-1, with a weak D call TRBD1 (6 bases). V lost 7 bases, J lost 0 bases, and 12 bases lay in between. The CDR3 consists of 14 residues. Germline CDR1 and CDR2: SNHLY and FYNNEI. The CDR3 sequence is CASISQGLNTEAFF. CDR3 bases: TGTGCCAGCATTTCACAGGGCTTGAACACTGAAGCTTTCTTT.

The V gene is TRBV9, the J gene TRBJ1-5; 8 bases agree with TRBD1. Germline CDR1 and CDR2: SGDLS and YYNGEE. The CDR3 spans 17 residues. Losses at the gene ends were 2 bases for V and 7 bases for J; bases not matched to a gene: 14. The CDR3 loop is CASSVVPHDRGGQPQHF. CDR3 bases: TGTGCCAGCAGCGTCGTACCCCATGACAGGGGTGGGCAGCCCCAGCATTTT.

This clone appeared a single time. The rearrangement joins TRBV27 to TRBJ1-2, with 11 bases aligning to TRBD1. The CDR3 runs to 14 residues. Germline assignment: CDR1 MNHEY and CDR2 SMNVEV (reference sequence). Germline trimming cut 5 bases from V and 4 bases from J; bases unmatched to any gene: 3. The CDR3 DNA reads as TGTGCCAGCAGTCCGGACAGGGGGCCCTATGGCTACACCTTC. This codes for CASSPDRGPYGYTF.

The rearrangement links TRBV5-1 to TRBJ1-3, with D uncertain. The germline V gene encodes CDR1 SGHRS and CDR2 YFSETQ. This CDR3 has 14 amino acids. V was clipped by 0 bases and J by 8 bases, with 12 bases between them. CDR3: CASSLADGRDTIYF. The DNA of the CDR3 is TGCGCCAGCAGCTTGGCCGACGGGAGGGACACCATATATTTT.

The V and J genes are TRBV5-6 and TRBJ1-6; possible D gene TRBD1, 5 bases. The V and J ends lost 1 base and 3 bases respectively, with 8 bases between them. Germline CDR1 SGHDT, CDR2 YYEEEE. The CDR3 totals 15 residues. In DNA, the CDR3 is TGTGCCAGCAGCTTGAGGGGATTCTATAATTCACCCCTCCACTTT. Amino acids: CASSLRGFYNSPLHF.

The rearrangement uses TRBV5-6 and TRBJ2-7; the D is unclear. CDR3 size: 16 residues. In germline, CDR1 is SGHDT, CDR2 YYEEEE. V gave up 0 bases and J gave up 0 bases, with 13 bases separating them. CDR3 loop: CASSLGPRQSSYEQYF. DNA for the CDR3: TGTGCCAGCAGCTTGGGTCCCAGACAAAGCTCCTACGAGCAGTACTTC.

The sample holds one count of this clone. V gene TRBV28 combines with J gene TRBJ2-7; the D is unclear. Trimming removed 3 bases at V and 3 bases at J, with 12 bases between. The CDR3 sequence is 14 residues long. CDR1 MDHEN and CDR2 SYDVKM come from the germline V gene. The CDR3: CASSLVGGYYEQYF. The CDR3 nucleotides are TGTGCCAGCAGTTTGGTAGGTGGCTACTACGAGCAGTACTTC.

CDR3 protein: CASSSLWTGWDTGELFF. In nucleotides, the CDR3 is TGTGCCAGCAGTTCTCTCTGGACCGGATGGGACACCGGGGAGCTGTTTTTT. V is TRBV28 and J is TRBJ2-2, with D hard to call. CDR3 length: 17 amino acids. V dropped 4 bases and J dropped 3 bases, with 18 bases sitting between them. Germline loops: CDR1 MDHEN, CDR2 SYDVKM.

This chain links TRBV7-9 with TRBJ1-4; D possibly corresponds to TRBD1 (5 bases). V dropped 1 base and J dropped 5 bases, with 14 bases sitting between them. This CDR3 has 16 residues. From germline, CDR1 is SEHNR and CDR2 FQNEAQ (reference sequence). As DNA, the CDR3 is TGTGCCAGCAGCTTAGGCCAGGGACTAGTCAATGAAAAACTGTTTTTT. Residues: CASSLGQGLVNEKLFF.

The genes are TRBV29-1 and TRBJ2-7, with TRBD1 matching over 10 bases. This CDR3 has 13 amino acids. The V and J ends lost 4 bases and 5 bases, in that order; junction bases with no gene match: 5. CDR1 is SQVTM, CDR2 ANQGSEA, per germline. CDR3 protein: CSVGLTGGNEQYF. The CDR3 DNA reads TGCAGCGTTGGATTGACAGGGGGCAACGAGCAGTACTTC.

The CDR3 nucleotides are TGTGCCAGCACGGTACCCGGGTTTCCTGAAGCTTTCTTT. Amino acids: CASTVPGFPEAFF. The V and J genes are TRBV7-3 and TRBJ1-1; no clear D. The germline V gene encodes CDR1 SGHTA and CDR2 FQGTGA. The CDR3 is 13 amino acids. V was trimmed by 7 bases and J by 6 bases, leaving 15 bases between them.

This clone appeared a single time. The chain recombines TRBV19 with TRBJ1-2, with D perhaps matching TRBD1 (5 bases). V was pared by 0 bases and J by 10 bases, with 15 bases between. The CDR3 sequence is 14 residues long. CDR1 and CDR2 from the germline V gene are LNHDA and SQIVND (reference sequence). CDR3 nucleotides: TGTGCCAGTAGTATAGATGGGCTTCAGGGTCACTACACCTTC. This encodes CASSIDGLQGHYTF.

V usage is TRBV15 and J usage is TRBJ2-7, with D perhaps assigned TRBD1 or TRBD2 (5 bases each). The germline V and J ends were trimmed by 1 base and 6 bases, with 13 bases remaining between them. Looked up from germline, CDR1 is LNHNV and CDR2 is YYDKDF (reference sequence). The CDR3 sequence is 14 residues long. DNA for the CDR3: TGTGCCACCAGCAGAGGAGCCCCCGGGGCCGAGCAGTACTTC. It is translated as CATSRGAPGAEQYF. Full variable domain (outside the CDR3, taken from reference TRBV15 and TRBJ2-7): DAMVIQNPRYQVTQFGKPVTLSCSQTLNHNVMYWYQQKSSQAPKLLFHYYDKDFNNEADTPDNFQSRRPNTSFCFLDIRSPGLGDTAMYLCATSRGAPGAEQYFGPGTRLTVT.

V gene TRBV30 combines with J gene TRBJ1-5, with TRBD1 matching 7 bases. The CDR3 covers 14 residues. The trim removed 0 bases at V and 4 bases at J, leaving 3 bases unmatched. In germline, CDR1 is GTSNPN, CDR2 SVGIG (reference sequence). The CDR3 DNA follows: TGTGCCTGGAGTGTAGGGGGACAGAATCAGCCCCAGCATTTT. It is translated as CAWSVGGQNQPQHF.

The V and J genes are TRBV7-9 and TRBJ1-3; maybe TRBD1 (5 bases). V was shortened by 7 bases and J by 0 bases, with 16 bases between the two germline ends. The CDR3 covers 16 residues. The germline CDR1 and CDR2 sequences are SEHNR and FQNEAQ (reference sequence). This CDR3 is CASTTWGNSSGNTIYF. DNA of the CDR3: TGTGCCAGCACCACTTGGGGGAATAGCTCTGGAAACACCATATATTTT.

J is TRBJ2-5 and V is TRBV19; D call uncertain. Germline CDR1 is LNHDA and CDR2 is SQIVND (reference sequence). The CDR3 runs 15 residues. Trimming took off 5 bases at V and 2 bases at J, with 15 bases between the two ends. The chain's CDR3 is CASSLGPGPQETQYF. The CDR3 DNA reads TGTGCCAGTAGTCTGGGCCCCGGCCCTCAAGAGACCCAGTACTTC.

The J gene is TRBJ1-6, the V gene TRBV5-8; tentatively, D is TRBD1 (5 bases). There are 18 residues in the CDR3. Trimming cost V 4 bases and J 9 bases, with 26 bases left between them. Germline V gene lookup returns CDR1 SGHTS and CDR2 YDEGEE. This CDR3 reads CASSLPNRGAAEISPLHF. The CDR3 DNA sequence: TGTGCCAGCAGCCTCCCCAACCGCGGGGCCGCCGAGATTTCACCCCTCCACTTT. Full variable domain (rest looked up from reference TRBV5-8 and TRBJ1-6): EAGVTQSPTHLIKTRGQQATLRCSPISGHTSVYWYQQALGLGLQFLLWYDEGEERNRGNFPPRFSGRQFPNYSSELNVNALELEDSALYLCASSLPNRGAAEISPLHFGNGTRLTVT.

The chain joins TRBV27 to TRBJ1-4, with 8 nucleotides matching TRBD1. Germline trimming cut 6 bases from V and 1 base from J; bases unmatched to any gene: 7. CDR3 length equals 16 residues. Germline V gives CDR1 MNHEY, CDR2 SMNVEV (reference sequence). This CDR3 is CASSRGQVLTNEKLFF. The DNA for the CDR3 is TGTGCCAGCAGCCGGGGACAGGTCCTAACTAATGAAAAACTGTTTTTT.